These 28 T cell receptor beta chains were sequenced from one sample in a study of blood T cell repertoires in COVID-19. Sequenced by immunoSEQ multiplex PCR; TCRdb stores in-frame clones only, minus some. This table has 250,000 to 400,000 clones, around 84% appearing once. The sample consisted of PBMCs or T cells enriched from blood (not recorded which). The receptors here all came from a woman younger than 45 who had been exposed to COVID-19.

This chain links TRBV27 with TRBJ2-3; TRBD2 matches at 12 bases. With 4 bases clipped from V and 1 base from J, the junction kept 3 bases outside the gene matches. Germline V lookup: CDR1 MNHEY, CDR2 SMNVEV (reference sequence). The CDR3 runs 16 residues. CDR3 bases: TGTGCCAGCAGTTCTCGGACTAGCGGGGGCACAGATACGCAGTATTTT. The encoded protein is CASSSRTSGGTDTQYF.

This clone showed up many times. This sequence joins TRBV5-1 and TRBJ1-2; 9 nucleotides agree with TRBD1. Germline V CDR1 and CDR2: SGHRS, YFSETQ. The CDR3 spans 15 residues. After removal of 1 base from V and 3 bases from J, the junction contained 4 bases not matched to a gene. The CDR3 nucleotides are TGCGCCAGCAGCTTGACAGGGGGCGCGGACTATGGCTACACCTTC. This encodes CASSLTGGADYGYTF. Variable domain in full (rest from reference TRBV5-1 and TRBJ1-2): KAGVTQTPRYLIKTRGQQVTLSCSPISGHRSVSWYQQTPGQGLQFLFEYFSETQRNKGNFPGRFSGRQFSNSRSEMNVSTLELGDSALYLCASSLTGGADYGYTFGSGTRLTVV.

This chain uses TRBV28 with TRBJ1-2; a weak D match, TRBD1 (6 bases). Germline CDR1 reads MDHEN; CDR2 reads SYDVKM. The CDR3 contains 14 residues. V lost 5 bases and J lost 3, with 13 bases in between. CDR3 residues: CASSGVGQDYGYTF. Here the CDR3 DNA reads TGTGCCAGCAGTGGAGTGGGACAAGACTATGGCTACACCTTC.

J is TRBJ2-3 and V is TRBV27, with D possibly matching TRBD2 (5 bases). The CDR3 extends over 14 amino acids. Germline V gene sequence: CDR1 MNHEY, CDR2 SMNVEV (reference sequence). With 2 bases removed from V and 6 bases from J, the gap between germline ends came to 12 bases. The CDR3 DNA is TGTGCCAGCAGTTTAGATTCCGGGAAGGATACGCAGTATTTT. As protein: CASSLDSGKDTQYF.

Here the CDR3 DNA reads TGCGCCAGCAGCTTGGGCCTTTCGCAGGGCAGCCAGCCCCAGCATTTT. The encoded protein is CASSLGLSQGSQPQHF. The V gene is TRBV5-1, the J gene TRBJ1-5, with D tentatively TRBD1 (5 bases). The V gene lost 0 bases and the J gene lost 7 bases, with 17 bases spanning the gap. CDR3 length: 16 residues. Germline CDR1 and CDR2: SGHRS and YFSETQ.

V gene TRBV2 combines with J gene TRBJ2-7; weak D call: TRBD1 (6 bases). The V gene lost 4 bases and the J gene lost 8 bases, with 9 bases spanning the gap. Germline loops: CDR1 SNHLY, CDR2 FYNNEI. CDR3 size: 11 residues. CDR3 protein: CASSVQGKQYF. CDR3 DNA sequence: TGTGCCAGCAGTGTCCAGGGGAAGCAGTACTTC.

This clone has a single count. The V gene is TRBV6-5, the J gene TRBJ1-2; 7 bases are a match to TRBD1. The germline gives CDR1 MNHEY, CDR2 SVGAGI. With 2 bases clipped from V and 0 bases from J, the junction kept 3 bases outside the gene matches. This CDR3 spans 15 amino acids. The CDR3 coding sequence is TGTGCCAGCAGTTACCATCAGGGGGCTAACTATGGCTACACCTTC. Translating gives CASSYHQGANYGYTF.

This clone was found once. The J gene is TRBJ1-1, the V gene TRBV27; the match to TRBD1 covers 11 bases. V was clipped by 4 bases and J by 5 bases; unmatched bases: 12. Germline V gives CDR1 MNHEY, CDR2 SMNVEV (reference sequence). This CDR3 is built from 17 residues. The CDR3 DNA reads TGTGCCAGCAGTTCAAGGACAGGGGGCGGTTTAGGGACTGAAGCTTTCTTT. It yields the protein CASSSRTGGGLGTEAFF.

The chain is built from TRBV3-1 (or the pseudogene TRBV3-2) and TRBJ2-1, with 11 bases aligning to TRBD2. Germline loops: CDR1 LGHDT, CDR2 YNNKEL (reference sequence). The CDR3 is made up of 17 amino acids. The J segment lost 8 bases and the V segment lost 0 bases, leaving 9 bases of the junction unmatched. The CDR3 protein is CASSQERGTSGGYEQFF. The CDR3 nucleotides are TGTGCCAGCAGCCAAGAAAGGGGAACTAGCGGGGGCTATGAGCAGTTCTTC.

This clone was counted between two and nine times. The chain employs TRBV10-3 and TRBJ1-2; tentatively, D is TRBD1 (5 bases). CDR3 size: 16 residues. Trimming left V 0 bases short and J 2 bases short, with 13 bases between. Germline CDR1 reads ENHRY; CDR2 reads SYGVKD. The CDR3 here is CAISESGPRGNYGYTF. In nucleotides, the CDR3 is TGTGCCATCAGTGAGTCGGGTCCTCGGGGGAACTATGGCTACACCTTC.

The chain is built from TRBV4-1 and TRBJ2-3, with 10 bases lining up with TRBD2. V was pared by 1 base and J by 0 bases, with 7 bases of the junction left unmatched. The CDR3 runs 18 residues. Germline assignment: CDR1 MGHRA and CDR2 YSYEKL. CDR3 in DNA: TGCGCCAGCAGCCAAGCTACTAGCGGGATACCTAGCACAGATACGCAGTATTTT. It is translated as CASSQATSGIPSTDTQYF.

This sequence joins TRBV19 and TRBJ1-1; 7 bases are a match to TRBD1. CDR3 length: 14 residues. V was pared by 2 bases and J by 2 bases, with 2 bases of the junction left unmatched. From germline, CDR1 is LNHDA and CDR2 SQIVND (reference sequence). The CDR3 coding sequence is TGTGCCAGTAGTATAACAGGGGCAAACACTGAAGCTTTCTTT. Residues: CASSITGANTEAFF.

This sequence joins TRBV4-1 and TRBJ2-7; possibly TRBD1 for D (5 bases). In germline, CDR1 is MGHRA, CDR2 YSYEKL. V was shortened by 4 bases and J by 1 base, with 20 bases between the two germline ends. This CDR3 region has 17 residues. CDR3 sequence (DNA): TGCGCCAGCAGCCCTACCCAAGGCAGGGTAGCATCCTACGAGCAGTACTTC. As protein: CASSPTQGRVASYEQYF.

The chain carries TRBV12-3 or TRBV12-4 and TRBJ1-5; D may be TRBD1 (6 bases). Trimming pared 5 bases from V and 5 bases from J, leaving 10 bases between. The CDR3 sequence is 13 residues long. CDR3 residues: CASSGQLYQPQHF. CDR3 nucleotides: TGTGCCAGCAGTGGACAGTTGTATCAGCCCCAGCATTTT.

The rearrangement uses TRBV28 and TRBJ2-3, with a possible D match to TRBD1 (6 bases). The CDR3 contains 13 residues. Germline loops: CDR1 MDHEN, CDR2 SYDVKM. The DNA for the CDR3 is TGTGCTCCAGGGGCAGGGTCATATGATACGCAGTATTTT. Translation: CAPGAGSYDTQYF. Variable domain in full (rest from reference TRBV28 and TRBJ2-3): DVKVTQSSRYLVKRTGEKVFLECVQDMDHENMFWYRQDPGLGLRLIYFSYDVKMKEKGDIPEGYSVSREKKERFSLILESASTNQTSMYLCAPGAGSYDTQYFGPGTRLTVL.

The chain carries TRBV4-1 and TRBJ2-7; 7 bases line up with TRBD2. This CDR3 has 14 amino acids. The V and J ends lost 1 base and 2 bases, in that order; junction bases with no gene match: 2. Germline loops: CDR1 MGHRA, CDR2 YSYEKL. The CDR3 nucleotides are TGCGCCAGCAGCCAAGGGGAGGGGACCTACGAGCAGTACTTC. This encodes CASSQGEGTYEQYF.

In regard to this clone: The same CDR3 also results from other DNA sequences found in this sample. This chain joins TRBV28 and TRBJ2-1, with D perhaps matching TRBD2 (5 bases). The CDR3 consists of 14 residues. Looked up from germline, CDR1 is MDHEN and CDR2 is SYDVKM. Deletions cut 6 bases from V and 7 bases from J, with 16 bases between. The CDR3 region is CASSGLAGGNEQFF. CDR3 bases: TGTGCCAGCAGCGGACTCGCGGGCGGGAATGAGCAGTTCTTC.

CDR3 nucleotide sequence: TGTGCCAGCAGCGCCGACTTGAGCTCTGGAAACACCATATATTTT. Translated: CASSADLSSGNTIYF. The chain recombines TRBV7-2 with TRBJ1-3; D is unresolved. The CDR3 spans 15 residues. The germline V gene encodes CDR1 SGHTA and CDR2 FQGNSA. The V gene lost 5 bases and the J gene lost 0 bases, with 11 bases spanning the gap.

This chain uses TRBV5-1 with TRBJ1-3; TRBD1 is a possible D gene (5 bases). Trimming stripped 1 base from V and 3 bases from J, with 11 bases between. This CDR3 region has 15 residues. Germline values: CDR1 SGHRS, CDR2 YFSETQ. DNA for the CDR3: TGCGCCAGCAGCTTGAGAATCAGGGTTGGAAACACCATATATTTT. It codes for CASSLRIRVGNTIYF.

This rearrangement joins TRBV6-5 to TRBJ1-2, with unresolved D. Germline CDR1 and CDR2: MNHEY and SVGAGI. The CDR3 has 14 amino acids. The V and J ends lost 7 bases and 2 bases respectively, with 14 bases between them. The CDR3 reads CASNPDGRNYGYTF. In DNA form, the CDR3 reads TGTGCCAGCAACCCGGACGGGAGAAACTATGGCTACACCTTC.

The chain combines TRBV2 with TRBJ1-2, with D unclear. Germline CDR1 is SNHLY and CDR2 is FYNNEI. The V gene lost 0 bases and the J gene lost 7 bases, with 9 bases spanning the gap. This CDR3 comprises 13 residues. CDR3 nucleotides: TGTGCCAGCAGTGAAGCTCTTCTCGGTGGCTACACCTTC. Its protein product is CASSEALLGGYTF.

As for this clone: The same CDR3 arises from other DNA sequences in this sample as well. V is TRBV28 and J is TRBJ1-1; D call uncertain. V was shortened by 3 bases and J by 4 bases, with 9 bases between the two germline ends. The CDR3 totals 13 residues. From germline, CDR1 is MDHEN and CDR2 SYDVKM. In DNA form, the CDR3 reads TGTGCCAGCAGTTTTAGACGGGGCACTGAAGCTTTCTTT. Its translation: CASSFRRGTEAFF.

The chain carries TRBV28 and TRBJ2-7; the match to TRBD2 covers 8 bases. J lost 5 bases, V lost 8 bases, and 14 bases had no gene match. The CDR3 length is 15 residues. Per germline, CDR1 MDHEN and CDR2 SYDVKM. The CDR3 DNA is TGTGCCAGCGTATCGGCGGGAGGATTTCGCGACGAGCAGTACTTC. This sequence encodes CASVSAGGFRDEQYF.

This chain uses TRBV5-1 with TRBJ1-2; the D gene is possibly TRBD1 (6 bases). CDR1 is SGHRS and CDR2 is YFSETQ in the germline V gene. V shed 3 bases and J shed 0 bases, with 12 bases lying between them. The CDR3 covers 15 residues. DNA for the CDR3: TGCGCCAGCAGCTGGGATACAGGGTCTAACTATGGCTACACCTTC. Translation gives CASSWDTGSNYGYTF.

The rearrangement links TRBV2 to TRBJ2-2; possible D gene TRBD2, 5 bases. The CDR3 contains 14 residues. From germline, CDR1 is SNHLY and CDR2 FYNNEI. V gave up 8 bases and J gave up 2 bases, with 12 bases separating them. CDR3 loop: CASSGLFNTGELFF. The CDR3, as DNA: TGTGCCAGCTCCGGACTTTTCAACACCGGGGAGCTGTTTTTT.

V usage is TRBV7-2 and J usage is TRBJ2-3; TRBD2 is a possible D gene (6 bases). The CDR3 consists of 16 residues. Germline CDR1 and CDR2: SGHTA and FQGNSA. V lost 5 bases, J lost 1 base, and 16 bases lay in between. CDR3 DNA sequence: TGTGCCAGCAGCCTACCTGCGGGACCGGGCACAGATACGCAGTATTTT. Amino acids: CASSLPAGPGTDTQYF.

The table lists this clone with a count of one. The chain carries TRBV27 and TRBJ2-1; TRBD1 aligns across 7 bases. Germline V CDR1 and CDR2: MNHEY, SMNVEV (reference sequence). The CDR3 is 15 residues long. Unmatched junction bases numbered 6, after V lost 6 bases and J lost 1 base. CDR3 sequence: CASSQQGPSYNEQFF. In nucleotides, the CDR3 is TGTGCCAGCAGCCAACAGGGGCCATCCTACAATGAGCAGTTCTTC.

V gene TRBV5-6 combines with J gene TRBJ2-3, with 9 bases matching TRBD2. The CDR3 extends over 15 amino acids. CDR1 SGHDT and CDR2 YYEEEE come from the germline V gene. J was trimmed by 3 bases and V by 2 bases; bases with no gene match: 4. The CDR3 coding sequence is TGTGCCAGCAGCTTCGGGCTAGCGGGAACAGATACGCAGTATTTT. It codes for CASSFGLAGTDTQYF.